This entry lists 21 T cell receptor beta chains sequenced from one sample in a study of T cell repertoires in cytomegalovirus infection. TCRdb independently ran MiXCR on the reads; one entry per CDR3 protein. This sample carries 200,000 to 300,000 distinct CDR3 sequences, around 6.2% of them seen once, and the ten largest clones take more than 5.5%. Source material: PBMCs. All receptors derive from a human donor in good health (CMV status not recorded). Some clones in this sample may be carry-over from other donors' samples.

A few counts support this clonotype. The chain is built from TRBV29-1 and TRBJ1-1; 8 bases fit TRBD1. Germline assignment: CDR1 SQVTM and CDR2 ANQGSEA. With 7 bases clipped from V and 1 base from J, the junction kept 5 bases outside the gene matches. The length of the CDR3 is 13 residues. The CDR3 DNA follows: TGCAGCGCTGGACAGGGTAGGAACACTGAAGCTTTCTTT. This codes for CSAGQGRNTEAFF.

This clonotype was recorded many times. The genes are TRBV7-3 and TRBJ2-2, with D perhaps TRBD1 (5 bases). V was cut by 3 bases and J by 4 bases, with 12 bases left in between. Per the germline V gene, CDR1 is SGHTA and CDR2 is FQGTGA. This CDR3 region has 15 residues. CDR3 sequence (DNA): TGTGCCAGCAGCTTTGGGGCCAGGAGCACCGGGGAGCTGTTTTTT. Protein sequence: CASSFGARSTGELFF.

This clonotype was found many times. The DNA for the CDR3 is TGTGCCTGGTCTTATTCTCCAGGGGTCACCGGGGAGCTGTTTTTT. It translates to CAWSYSPGVTGELFF. The chain has TRBV30 and TRBJ2-2, with D maybe TRBD1 (6 bases). The CDR3 is made up of 15 amino acids. Germline V gene data show CDR1 as GTSNPN and CDR2 as SVGIG (reference sequence). The V end lost 5 bases, the J end lost 4 bases, and 17 bases lay between the germline ends.

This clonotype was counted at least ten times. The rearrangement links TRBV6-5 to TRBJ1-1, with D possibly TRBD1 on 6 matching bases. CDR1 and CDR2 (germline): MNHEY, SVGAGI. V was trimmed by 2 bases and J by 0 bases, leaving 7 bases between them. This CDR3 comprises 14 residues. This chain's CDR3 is CASSYRGMNTEAFF. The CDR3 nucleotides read TGTGCCAGCAGTTACAGGGGGATGAACACTGAAGCTTTCTTT.

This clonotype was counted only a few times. The CDR3 DNA follows: TGTGCCAGCAGTTTAAAAGGTGGATCTTCACCCCTCCACTTT. Translated: CASSLKGGSSPLHF. The chain uses TRBV12-3 or TRBV12-4 and TRBJ1-6; D remains ambiguous. This CDR3 is 14 amino acids long. The V and J ends lost 2 bases and 9 bases respectively, with 11 bases between them.

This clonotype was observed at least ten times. This CDR3 reads CSAVRDRDLEQYF. The CDR3 DNA sequence: TGCAGTGCCGTCCGGGACAGGGACCTCGAGCAGTACTTC. The gene calls are TRBV20-1 and TRBJ2-7; TRBD1 matches at 9 bases. The CDR3 spans 13 residues. The germline CDR1 and CDR2 sequences are DFQATT and SNEGSKA (reference sequence). V was clipped by 6 bases and J by 6 bases; unmatched bases: 9.

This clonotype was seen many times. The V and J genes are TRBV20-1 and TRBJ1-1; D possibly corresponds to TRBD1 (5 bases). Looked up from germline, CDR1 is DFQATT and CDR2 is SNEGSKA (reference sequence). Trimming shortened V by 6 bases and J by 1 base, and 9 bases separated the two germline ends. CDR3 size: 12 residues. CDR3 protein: CSAAQGNTEAFF. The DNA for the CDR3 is TGCAGTGCAGCTCAGGGGAACACTGAAGCTTTCTTT.

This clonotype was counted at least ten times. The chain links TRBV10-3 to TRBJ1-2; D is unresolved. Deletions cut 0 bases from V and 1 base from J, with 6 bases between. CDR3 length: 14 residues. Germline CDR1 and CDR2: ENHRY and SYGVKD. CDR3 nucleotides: TGTGCCATCAGTGAGTCAGGAGTTAACTATGGCTACACCTTC. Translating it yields CAISESGVNYGYTF.

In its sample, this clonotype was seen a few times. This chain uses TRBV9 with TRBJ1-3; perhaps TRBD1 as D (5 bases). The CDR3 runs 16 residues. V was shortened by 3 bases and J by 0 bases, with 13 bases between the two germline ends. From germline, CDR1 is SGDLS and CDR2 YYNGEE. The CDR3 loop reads CASSGAGTNSGNTIYF. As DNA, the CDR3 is TGTGCCAGCAGCGGCGCCGGGACCAACTCTGGAAACACCATATATTTT.

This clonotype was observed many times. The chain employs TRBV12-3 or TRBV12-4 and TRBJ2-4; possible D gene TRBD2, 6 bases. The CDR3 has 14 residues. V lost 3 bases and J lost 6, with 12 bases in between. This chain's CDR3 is CASSFSGVGNIQYF. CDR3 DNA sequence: TGTGCCAGCAGTTTTTCGGGGGTCGGAAACATTCAGTACTTC.

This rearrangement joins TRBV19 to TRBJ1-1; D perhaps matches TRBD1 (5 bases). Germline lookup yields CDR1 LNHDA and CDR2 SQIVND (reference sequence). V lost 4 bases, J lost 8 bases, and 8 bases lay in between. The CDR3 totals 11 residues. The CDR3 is CASSKWGEAFF. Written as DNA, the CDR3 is TGTGCCAGTAGTAAGTGGGGCGAAGCTTTCTTT.

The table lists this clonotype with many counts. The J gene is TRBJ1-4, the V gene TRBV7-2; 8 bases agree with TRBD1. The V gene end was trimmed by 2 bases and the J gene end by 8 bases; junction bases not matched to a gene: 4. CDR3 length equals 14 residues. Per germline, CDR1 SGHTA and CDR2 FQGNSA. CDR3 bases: TGTGCCAGCAGCTTACAGGGGGCAGGGGAAAAACTGTTTTTT. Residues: CASSLQGAGEKLFF.

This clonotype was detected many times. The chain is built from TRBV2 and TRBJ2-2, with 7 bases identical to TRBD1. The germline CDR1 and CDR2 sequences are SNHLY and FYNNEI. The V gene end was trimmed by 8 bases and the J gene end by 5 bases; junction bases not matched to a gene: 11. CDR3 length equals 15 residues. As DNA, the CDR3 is TGTGCCAGCCACACACGACAGGGTGGAACCGGGGAGCTGTTTTTT. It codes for CASHTRQGGTGELFF.

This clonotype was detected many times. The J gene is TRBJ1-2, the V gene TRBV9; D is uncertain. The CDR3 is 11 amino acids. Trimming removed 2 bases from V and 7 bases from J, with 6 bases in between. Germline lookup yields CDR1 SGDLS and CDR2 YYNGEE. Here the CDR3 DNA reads TGTGCCAGCAGCGTCCCTTCTGGCTACACCTTC. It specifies CASSVPSGYTF. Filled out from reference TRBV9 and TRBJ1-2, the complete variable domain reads DSGVTQTPKHLITATGQRVTLRCSPRSGDLSVYWYQQSLDQGLQFLIQYYNGEERAKGNILERFSAQQFPDLHSELNLSSLELGDSALYFCASSVPSGYTFGSGTRLTVV.

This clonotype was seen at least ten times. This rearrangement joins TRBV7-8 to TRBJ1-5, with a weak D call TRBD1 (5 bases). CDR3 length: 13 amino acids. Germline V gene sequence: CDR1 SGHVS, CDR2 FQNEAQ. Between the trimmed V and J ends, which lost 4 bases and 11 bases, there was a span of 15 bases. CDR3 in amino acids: CASSSGPQKAQHF. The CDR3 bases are TGTGCCAGCAGCTCGGGACCTCAAAAGGCCCAGCATTTT.

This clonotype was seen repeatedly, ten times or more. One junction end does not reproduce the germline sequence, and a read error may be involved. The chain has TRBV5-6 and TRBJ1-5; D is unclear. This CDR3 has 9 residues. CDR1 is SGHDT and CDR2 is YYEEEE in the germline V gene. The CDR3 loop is CDSNQPQHF. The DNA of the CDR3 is TGCGATAGCAATCAGCCCCAGCATTTT. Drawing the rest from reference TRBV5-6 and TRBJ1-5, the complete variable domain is DAGVTQSPTHLIKTRGQQVTLRCSPKSGHDTVSWYQQALGQGPQFIFQYYEEEERQRGNFPDRFSGHQFPNYSSELNVNALLLGDSALYLCDSNQPQHFGDGTRLSIL.

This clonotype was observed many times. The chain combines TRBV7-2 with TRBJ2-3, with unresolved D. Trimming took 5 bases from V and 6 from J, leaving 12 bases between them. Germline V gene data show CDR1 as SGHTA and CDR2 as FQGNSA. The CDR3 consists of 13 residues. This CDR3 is CASSPVSADTQYF. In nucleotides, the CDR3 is TGTGCCAGCAGCCCCGTGTCGGCTGATACGCAGTATTTT.

CDR3 nucleotides: TGTGCCAGCAGCCCCCGCCAGGCGAGCTCCTACAATGAGCAGTTCTTC. It codes for CASSPRQASSYNEQFF. The chain combines TRBV7-2 with TRBJ2-1; D remains ambiguous. V lost 5 bases and J 0 bases, leaving 14 bases between the germline ends. In germline, CDR1 is SGHTA, CDR2 FQGNSA. The CDR3 runs 16 residues. Combining the CDR3 with reference TRBV7-2 and TRBJ2-1 gives the whole variable domain GAGVSQSPSNKVTEKGKDVELRCDPISGHTALYWYRQSLGQGLEFLIYFQGNSAPDKSGLPSDRFSAERTGGSVSTLTIQRTQQEDSAVYLCASSPRQASSYNEQFFGPGTRLTVL.

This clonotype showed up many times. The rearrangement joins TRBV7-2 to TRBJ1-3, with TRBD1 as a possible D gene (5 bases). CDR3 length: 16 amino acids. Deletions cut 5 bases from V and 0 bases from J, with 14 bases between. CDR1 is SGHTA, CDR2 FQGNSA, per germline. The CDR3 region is CASSPYDRLSGNTIYF. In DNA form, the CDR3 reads TGTGCCAGCAGCCCATACGACAGACTCTCTGGAAACACCATATATTTT.

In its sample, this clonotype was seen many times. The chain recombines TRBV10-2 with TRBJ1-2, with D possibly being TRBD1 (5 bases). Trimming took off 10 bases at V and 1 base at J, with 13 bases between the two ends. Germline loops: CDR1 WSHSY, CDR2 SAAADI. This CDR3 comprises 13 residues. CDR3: CATSGGLNYGYTF. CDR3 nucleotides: TGCGCCACCAGCGGGGGACTTAACTATGGCTACACCTTC.

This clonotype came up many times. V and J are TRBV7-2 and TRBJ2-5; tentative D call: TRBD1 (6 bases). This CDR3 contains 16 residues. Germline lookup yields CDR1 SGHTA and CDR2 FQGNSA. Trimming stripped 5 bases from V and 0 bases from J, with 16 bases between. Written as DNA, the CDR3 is TGTGCCAGCAGCCTGACTCTCACAGGGAACCAAGAGACCCAGTACTTC. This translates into CASSLTLTGNQETQYF.